This T cell receptor beta chain was documented in a study of tumor-infiltrating lymphocytes in primary liver carcinoma. Whole-study context: Donors had hepatocellular carcinoma or combined HCC and intrahepatic cholangiocarcinoma.

TCR beta cDNA was prepared out of 450 to 500 ng total RNA by means of a constant-region primer. Three nested multiplex PCR rounds, a slightly modified ARM-PCR, produced the libraries for TCR beta. The opening two PCR rounds, ten to eleven cycles each, paired TRBV1-TRBV30 forward primers with a C-beta reverse primer. TCRdb processed the multiplex PCR reads anew with MiXCR; each CDR3 protein has one entry. The sample has 90,000 to 150,000 distinct CDR3 sequences; approximately 68% are singletons. Co-extraction of both nucleic acids (RNA and DNA) used roughly 19-33 mg of unsorted bulk tissue. No patient had received treatment, and all had chronic HBV infection. V was pared by 9 bases and J by 6 bases, with 18 bases of the junction left unmatched. The CDR3 runs 18 residues.

Sequenced material: tumor-adjacent normal liver tissue. The origin of this receptor is a woman aged 60 to 75 with primary liver carcinoma and hepatitis B virus infection. The chain recombines TRBV12-3 or TRBV12-4 with TRBJ2-2; TRBD2 matches 11 bases. Written as DNA, the CDR3 is TGTGCCAGGAGTAGGGGGCTAGCGGGAGGCCGTTATGCCGGGGAGCTGTTTTTT. Translating gives CARSRGLAGGRYAGELFF.